This T cell receptor beta chain was recovered during a study of T-cell reconstitution after alpha-beta-depleted transplantation in children. General observations from the study: The origin of alpha-beta T cells about two months after transplant was reportedly several hundred expanded graft clones. At one year after transplant, newly produced T cells mostly accounted for T-cell counts and diversity. Some patients' high day-60 TCRbeta diversity was attributed to recipient cells surviving conditioning.

As it was prepared, the TCRbeta library received unique molecular identifiers. TCRdb itself ran the PCR reads through MiXCR, one entry per CDR3 protein. The sample shows 700,000 or so distinct CDR3 sequences, around 14% of them seen only once. Regarding this clonotype: Its antigen is currently unknown.

The junction had 9 bases not matched to a gene; V was cut back by 3 bases and J by 2 bases. This CDR3 region has 16 residues. Germline V gives CDR1 SQVTM, CDR2 ANQGSEA. The chain carries TRBV29-1 and TRBJ2-3; 9 nucleotides agree with TRBD2. The TCR comes from a girl aged 2-10 years with congenital amegakaryocytic thrombocytopenia, due to receive a stem cell transplant. Sequenced here: PBMCs, sampled before TCRalphabeta/CD19-depleted stem cell transplant. The CDR3 protein is CSVDGREGRNTDTQYF. As DNA, the CDR3 is TGCAGCGTTGACGGGCGGGAGGGCCGGAACACAGATACGCAGTATTTT.